This TCR beta chain derives from a study of blood T cells in healthy people across ages. Whole-study results and caveats: Reliance upon unsorted PBMCs precluded definitive naive versus antigen-experienced comparison.

Together with a sample-barcoded 5' primer, a J-beta primer mix was included in a second PCR lasting about 6 to 11 cycles. Each CDR3 protein gets one entry after TCRdb re-called the 5' RACE reads with MiXCR. The data show hundreds of thousands of distinct CDR3 sequences, approximately 49% seen once. Looked up from germline, CDR1 is MNHEY and CDR2 is SMNVEV (reference sequence). This CDR3 contains 18 residues. This clonotype was detected only a few times. Its antigen is unidentified. The receptor's source is a woman between 55 and 75 years old in good health. Source material: blood. The chain recombines TRBV27 with TRBJ2-5; tentative D call: TRBD2 (5 bases). The end of the DNA is better explained by TRBJ2-7, so the J call may be wrong. The CDR3 spells CASSFSRREFGRVYEQYF. For the CDR3, the DNA is TGTGCCAGCAGTTTCTCCAGACGGGAATTCGGGCGAGTGTACGAGCAGTACTTC.